The next 32 T cell receptor beta chains were all read from a single sample in a study of blood T cell repertoires in COVID-19. The table came from immunoSEQ multiplex PCR; TCRdb's copy has only in-frame clones and leaves some out. The profile shows about 170,000 clones, 84% of them singletons. Input material: PBMCs or T cells enriched from blood (not recorded which). The receptors derive from a man aged 50 or older who had recovered from COVID-19.

J is TRBJ2-5 and V is TRBV7-3; possible D gene TRBD1, 6 bases. The germline V and J ends were trimmed by 5 bases and 5 bases, with 12 bases remaining between them. Germline assignment: CDR1 SGHTA and CDR2 FQGTGA. CDR3 length: 13 amino acids. CDR3 in amino acids: CASSRGLGETQYF. The CDR3, as DNA: TGTGCCAGCAGCAGGGGGTTGGGGGAGACCCAGTACTTC.

This clone was observed a single time. The CDR3, as DNA: TGTGCCAGCTCAGGAGGGAACACTGAAGCTTTCTTT. Translation: CASSGGNTEAFF. This chain joins TRBV18 and TRBJ1-1; D not resolved. Germline values: CDR1 KGHSH, CDR2 LQKENI. The CDR3 covers 12 residues. V gave up 5 bases and J gave up 1 base, with 5 bases separating them.

The V call is TRBV6-5, the J call TRBJ2-5; 8 bases are shared with TRBD1. V dropped 5 bases and J dropped 2; count of bases not matched to a gene: 7. Germline CDR1 and CDR2: MNHEY and SVGAGI. The CDR3 has 15 residues. The CDR3 protein is CASSSRTGPQETQYF. DNA for the CDR3: TGTGCCAGCAGTAGCAGGACAGGGCCACAAGAGACCCAGTACTTC.

The V gene is TRBV2, the J gene TRBJ1-2; 11 nucleotides match TRBD1. After removal of 6 bases from V and 4 bases from J, the junction contained 7 bases not matched to a gene. The CDR3 has 15 amino acids. CDR1 and CDR2 from the germline V gene are SNHLY and FYNNEI. CDR3 loop: CASRGQGAFSYGYTF. The CDR3 DNA sequence: TGTGCCAGCAGAGGACAGGGGGCTTTTAGCTATGGCTACACCTTC. Combining the CDR3 with reference TRBV2 and TRBJ1-2 gives the whole variable domain EPEVTQTPSHQVTQMGQEVILRCVPISNHLYFYWYRQILGQKVEFLVSFYNNEISEKSEIFDDQFSVERPDGSNFTLKIRSTKLEDSAMYFCASRGQGAFSYGYTFGSGTRLTVV.

The chain links TRBV19 to TRBJ2-7; TRBD1 agrees at 8 bases. The length of the CDR3 is 15 residues. The ends lost 6 bases at V and 0 bases at J; junction bases unmatched: 7. Germline CDR1 LNHDA, CDR2 SQIVND (reference sequence). The CDR3 loop reads CASSLTGDSSYEQYF. The DNA for the CDR3 is TGTGCCAGTAGCCTGACAGGGGATAGCTCCTACGAGCAGTACTTC.

The rearrangement joins TRBV4-1 to TRBJ2-5, with 11 bases aligning to TRBD1. The CDR3 totals 16 residues. V trimming: 3 bases; J trimming: 1 base; junction bases outside the gene matches: 4. Germline CDR1 is MGHRA and CDR2 is YSYEKL. The CDR3 DNA reads as TGCGCCAGCAGCCAGGACGGGACAGGGGGCCAAGAGACCCAGTACTTC. Residues: CASSQDGTGGQETQYF.

The chain links TRBV10-1 to TRBJ1-2, with D hard to call. The germline gives CDR1 WNHNN, CDR2 SYGVQD (reference sequence). CDR3 size: 12 residues. V was cut by 0 bases and J by 7 bases, with 6 bases left in between. The CDR3 bases are TGCGCCAGCAGTGAGTCACCGGGTGGCTACACCTTC. It encodes CASSESPGGYTF.

This clone was seen only a few times. This sequence joins TRBV29-1 and TRBJ1-5; weak D call: TRBD1 (6 bases). Germline V gene sequence: CDR1 SQVTM, CDR2 ANQGSEA. V lost 2 bases and J 6 bases, leaving 11 bases between the germline ends. This CDR3 has 13 residues. CDR3 in amino acids: CSVEQGMGQPQHF. The CDR3 coding sequence is TGCAGCGTTGAACAGGGGATGGGTCAGCCCCAGCATTTT.

The J gene is TRBJ2-7, the V gene TRBV9; a weak D match, TRBD1 (5 bases). Trimming pared 0 bases from V and 7 bases from J, leaving 14 bases between. CDR1 SGDLS and CDR2 YYNGEE come from the germline V gene. The CDR3 runs 14 residues. CDR3 bases: TGTGCCAGCAGCGTAGGCGGCAGGGTAGGGGAGCAGTACTTC. Amino acids: CASSVGGRVGEQYF.

In its sample, this clone was seen a few times. The chain links TRBV19 to TRBJ1-1; a possible D gene is TRBD1 (5 bases). The CDR3 totals 14 residues. Germline CDR1 LNHDA, CDR2 SQIVND (reference sequence). V dropped 7 bases and J dropped 0 bases, with 12 bases sitting between them. The CDR3 loop reads CASTQGSLNTEAFF. The DNA of the CDR3 is TGTGCCAGTACGCAGGGCTCCTTGAACACTGAAGCTTTCTTT.

J is TRBJ1-1 and V is TRBV5-1, with D maybe TRBD1 (5 bases). The CDR3 sequence is 16 residues long. CDR1 SGHRS and CDR2 YFSETQ come from the germline V gene. The V gene lost 1 base and the J gene lost 1 base, with 14 bases spanning the gap. CDR3 nucleotide sequence: TGCGCCAGCAGCTTGCCATCGGGACTTAGGAACACTGAAGCTTTCTTT. Protein: CASSLPSGLRNTEAFF.

J is TRBJ2-7 and V is TRBV4-2, with D tentatively TRBD2 (5 bases). The CDR3 has 14 residues. V was pared by 0 bases and J by 2 bases, with 8 bases between. CDR1 LGHNA and CDR2 YNFKEQ come from the germline V gene. CDR3 coding DNA: TGTGCCAGCAGCCAAGATGGAGGCACCTACGAGCAGTACTTC. It yields the protein CASSQDGGTYEQYF.

The chain couples TRBV6-4 to TRBJ1-1; 7 nucleotides match TRBD1. V shed 5 bases, J shed 3 bases, and the junction held 3 bases outside the gene matches. CDR3 length: 13 amino acids. CDR1 and CDR2 (germline): MRHNA, SNTAGT. In nucleotides, the CDR3 is TGTGCCAGCAGTCGGGACAGCCACACTGAAGCTTTCTTT. Translated: CASSRDSHTEAFF.

The chain links TRBV10-3 to TRBJ2-7; 8 positions match TRBD2. V dropped 10 bases and J dropped 7; count of bases not matched to a gene: 12. Germline V CDR1 and CDR2: ENHRY, SYGVKD. The CDR3 is 13 amino acids. CDR3 region: CANSGGGNLEQYF. Here the CDR3 DNA reads TGTGCCAACTCGGGGGGGGGCAATCTGGAGCAGTACTTC.

The chain links TRBV11-2 to TRBJ2-1, with D possibly being TRBD1 (5 bases). Germline CDR1 reads SGHAT; CDR2 reads FQNNGV. The ends were cut back, 5 bases at V and 9 bases at J, with 23 bases in the middle. This CDR3 spans 16 amino acids. CDR3 sequence (DNA): TGTGCCAGCAGCCCCGACCCGGGCAGGGCCCAAGGTGAGCAGTTCTTC. This sequence encodes CASSPDPGRAQGEQFF.

Here the CDR3 DNA reads TGTGCCAGCAGCCTCAGGGTCTCCATGTCCAAAAACATTCAGTACTTC. Its translation is CASSLRVSMSKNIQYF. The J gene is TRBJ2-4, the V gene TRBV3-1 (or the pseudogene TRBV3-2); D perhaps matches TRBD1 (5 bases). V lost 4 bases to trimming and J lost 2 bases, with 15 bases between them. CDR3 length: 16 amino acids. Germline V lookup: CDR1 LGHDT, CDR2 YNNKEL (reference sequence).

The V gene is TRBV6-5, the J gene TRBJ1-1, with TRBD1 as a possible D gene (5 bases). The CDR3 is 16 amino acids. Trimming shortened V by 3 bases and J by 2 bases, and 16 bases separated the two germline ends. Germline CDR1 reads MNHEY; CDR2 reads SVGAGI. CDR3 protein: CASSYLSTGTNTEAFF. The CDR3 nucleotides are TGTGCCAGCAGTTATTTATCGACGGGGACTAACACTGAAGCTTTCTTT.

V and J are TRBV6-5 and TRBJ1-2, with D possibly being TRBD1 (5 bases). V lost 5 bases and J lost 7, with 8 bases in between. This CDR3 region has 11 residues. Germline V CDR1 and CDR2: MNHEY, SVGAGI. CDR3 sequence reads: CASSPGAGYTF. Here the CDR3 DNA reads TGTGCCAGCAGTCCTGGGGCTGGCTACACCTTC.

The chain combines TRBV5-1 with TRBJ1-2, with no clear D. The CDR3 runs to 13 residues. V was trimmed by 4 bases and J by 4 bases, leaving 11 bases between them. Germline lookup yields CDR1 SGHRS and CDR2 YFSETQ. The CDR3 here is CASSAAGVYGYTF. Here the CDR3 DNA reads TGCGCCAGCAGCGCGGCGGGAGTCTATGGCTACACCTTC.

The chain combines TRBV7-9 with TRBJ2-7; D not resolved. This CDR3 contains 15 residues. Germline V gene sequence: CDR1 SEHNR, CDR2 FQNEAQ (reference sequence). The ends were cut back, 2 bases at V and 2 bases at J, with 13 bases in the middle. In nucleotides, the CDR3 is TGTGCCAGCAGCTTAACAGTAGGATTGACCTACGAGCAGTACTTC. This translates into CASSLTVGLTYEQYF.

This clone occurred once. The rearrangement links TRBV5-1 to TRBJ2-3, with 7 bases identical to TRBD1. Germline CDR1 is SGHRS and CDR2 is YFSETQ. The CDR3 runs 16 residues. The V segment lost 0 bases and the J segment 2 bases; nucleotides outside the gene matches: 6. CDR3 bases: TGCGCCAGCAGCTTGGGGGACAGCGCAGCCACAGATACGCAGTATTTT. This sequence encodes CASSLGDSAATDTQYF.

V usage is TRBV3-1 (or the pseudogene TRBV3-2) and J usage is TRBJ1-5, with D maybe TRBD1 (6 bases). V shed 0 bases and J shed 3 bases, with 12 bases lying between them. Germline CDR1 reads LGHDT; CDR2 reads YNNKEL (reference sequence). CDR3 size: 16 residues. The CDR3: CASSQEGTGFNQPQHF. As DNA, the CDR3 is TGTGCCAGCAGCCAAGAGGGAACAGGGTTCAATCAGCCCCAGCATTTT.

The chain employs TRBV28 and TRBJ1-1, with 8 nucleotides matching TRBD1. In germline, CDR1 is MDHEN, CDR2 SYDVKM. V trimming: 5 bases; J trimming: 4 bases; junction bases outside the gene matches: 9. This CDR3 spans 15 amino acids. The CDR3 sequence: CASSLPRTGRTEAFF. The CDR3 DNA follows: TGTGCCAGCAGTCTCCCCCGGACAGGGCGCACTGAAGCTTTCTTT. Variable domain in full (rest from reference TRBV28 and TRBJ1-1): DVKVTQSSRYLVKRTGEKVFLECVQDMDHENMFWYRQDPGLGLRLIYFSYDVKMKEKGDIPEGYSVSREKKERFSLILESASTNQTSMYLCASSLPRTGRTEAFFGQGTRLTVV.

V gene TRBV5-1 combines with J gene TRBJ1-2, with D possibly being TRBD1 (6 bases). Germline V lookup: CDR1 SGHRS, CDR2 YFSETQ. This CDR3 contains 14 residues. Trimming left V 1 base short and J 3 bases short, with 10 bases between. This CDR3 is CASSLLGGDYGYTF. The DNA for the CDR3 is TGCGCCAGCAGCTTGCTAGGGGGAGACTATGGCTACACCTTC.

Only a few counts were recorded for this clone. The chain couples TRBV5-5 to TRBJ1-6; D remains ambiguous. CDR3 length equals 15 residues. Germline V gives CDR1 SGHKS, CDR2 YYEKEE (reference sequence). The V gene lost 4 bases and the J gene lost 8 bases, with 16 bases spanning the gap. The CDR3 nucleotides read TGTGCCAGCAGCCGGGTCGGGAGGGAAGATTCACCCCTCCACTTT. Amino acid sequence: CASSRVGREDSPLHF.

This clone was picked up a small number of times. The V and J genes are TRBV6-5 and TRBJ2-2, with a tentative D call TRBD1 (5 bases). This CDR3 contains 13 residues. The germline gives CDR1 MNHEY, CDR2 SVGAGI. Trimming stripped 7 bases from V and 6 bases from J, with 12 bases between. CDR3 sequence (DNA): TGTGCCAGCACCGTCGTAGGGGCCGGGGAGCTGTTTTTT. Protein sequence: CASTVVGAGELFF.

The V call is TRBV14, the J call TRBJ1-6, with TRBD1 as a possible D gene (5 bases). In germline, CDR1 is SGHDN, CDR2 FVKESK. There are 15 residues in the CDR3. Deletions cut 4 bases from V and 7 bases from J, with 14 bases between. CDR3 DNA: TGTGCCAGCAGCCTGGGCAGGGTCGGGAATTCACCCCTCCACTTT. Protein sequence: CASSLGRVGNSPLHF.

The V and J genes are TRBV18 and TRBJ1-5; D uncertain. Germline V gene lookup returns CDR1 KGHSH and CDR2 LQKENI. The V end was cut by 3 bases, the J end by 9 bases, with 15 bases between. This CDR3 is built from 14 residues. The chain's CDR3 is CASSPDGNQWPQHF. DNA of the CDR3: TGTGCCAGCTCACCCGACGGGAATCAGTGGCCCCAGCATTTT.

A few counts support this clone. The rearrangement joins TRBV27 to TRBJ2-3, with 9 bases matching TRBD2. The CDR3 totals 16 residues. J was trimmed by 3 bases and V by 5 bases; bases with no gene match: 9. The germline V gene encodes CDR1 MNHEY and CDR2 SMNVEV (reference sequence). The CDR3 nucleotides are TGTGCCAGCAGTGGGATAGCGGGGGCCTCGACAGATACGCAGTATTTT. Amino acid sequence: CASSGIAGASTDTQYF.

The chain has TRBV6-4 and TRBJ1-1; TRBD1 agrees at 12 bases. V lost 0 bases, J lost 3 bases, and 14 bases stayed unmatched. Germline V gene lookup returns CDR1 MRHNA and CDR2 SNTAGT. This CDR3 comprises 20 residues. The DNA of the CDR3 is TGTGCCAGCAGTGACTCGTTTTTTGGGACAGGGGGCGAGGGGCACACTGAAGCTTTCTTT. It is translated as CASSDSFFGTGGEGHTEAFF.

This clone is a singleton in its sample. The genes are TRBV19 and TRBJ2-5, with TRBD2 matching 10 bases. The ends lost 6 bases at V and 5 bases at J; junction bases unmatched: 12. The CDR3 runs to 16 residues. Germline V gene lookup returns CDR1 LNHDA and CDR2 SQIVND (reference sequence). In nucleotides, the CDR3 is TGTGCCAGTAGCACTAGCGGGGACAACCGTGGGGAGACCCAGTACTTC. Protein: CASSTSGDNRGETQYF.

V is TRBV27 and J is TRBJ1-1; a possible D gene is TRBD1 (6 bases). CDR1 and CDR2 from the germline V gene are MNHEY and SMNVEV (reference sequence). Trimming left V 5 bases short and J 0 bases short, with 13 bases between. The CDR3 extends over 15 amino acids. The CDR3 DNA reads as TGTGCCAGCAGTCCTGGACAGAACATGAACACTGAAGCTTTCTTT. As protein: CASSPGQNMNTEAFF.